This entry features one TCR beta chain sequence. Original data processing: Amplified reference gene primers provided the basis for estimating nucleated cell counts. Only in-frame clones appear in the TCRdb table, and some are missing; sequencing was by immunoSEQ multiplex PCR. D and trimming come from the DNA, and the V and J calls and clone size come from that table. The sample contains about 63,000 clones, 88% of which appear only once. This CDR3 has 13 amino acids. Trimming took 8 bases from V and 8 from J, leaving 18 bases between them. Germline-derived CDR1 and CDR2 are SNHLY and FYNNEI. This entry is derived from a study of blood T cell repertoires in COVID-19. Study at large: The United States, Italy and Spain were the sources of the acute and convalescent COVID-19 samples. Sources were T cells, B-cell-depleted T cells, or PBMCs; the material itself was cDNA or gDNA.

The sequence was obtained from a human donor in a cohort sampled during active COVID-19. What was sequenced was peripheral blood. The chain combines TRBV2 with TRBJ1-2; D call uncertain. The CDR3 nucleotides read TGTGCCAGCTCTGTAGAGGTGAACTTCGGCTACACCTTC. It is translated as CASSVEVNFGYTF.